Listed below are T cell receptor beta chains from one sample, sequenced in a study of T cell responses to AZD1222 COVID-19 vaccine. The repertoire was sequenced with immunoSEQ multiplex PCR; TCRdb's copy has only in-frame clones and lacks some. This sample has roughly 150,000 clones, with more than 70% found just once. The sequencing used peripheral blood, collected on day 0 of AZD1222 vaccination. The receptors stem from an adult in good health. Each CDR3 is given with its conserved first and last residue. The D gene is left open where the match is weak. The size entry is marked missing in some rows and otherwise reads once, few, many or a size class.

CASSQENSPEAFF | TGCGCCAGCAGCCAAGAGAATAGTCCTGAAGCTTTCTTT | TRBJ1-1 | TRBV4-1 | - | -
CASSLPGINSYEQYF | TGTGCCAGCTCACTCCCAGGGATCAATTCCTACGAGCAGTACTTC | TRBJ2-7 | TRBV18 | - | once
CASSGGTGGGMSEQYF | TGTGCCAGCAGCGGGGGGACAGGAGGTGGTATGAGCGAGCAGTACTTC | TRBJ2-7 | TRBV5-4 | TRBD1 | -
CARSLESYEQYF | TGTGCCAGAAGCTTGGAAAGTTACGAGCAGTACTTC | TRBJ2-7 | TRBV5-3 | - | once
CASSRPTGVGEQYF | TGTGCCAGCAGCCGCCCAACAGGGGTTGGCGAGCAGTACTTC | TRBJ2-7 | TRBV5-4 | TRBD1 | -
CASSLDSEQFF | TGTGCCAGCAGTTTAGACAGTGAGCAGTTCTTC | TRBJ2-1 | TRBV12-3/TRBV12-4 | - | -
CASSDGQGASSEQFF | TGTGCCAGCAGTGACGGGCAGGGGGCGTCAAGTGAGCAGTTCTTC | TRBJ2-1 | TRBV6-4 | TRBD1 | -
CSVAPIPWDRNYGYTF | TGCAGCGTTGCCCCGATCCCCTGGGACAGGAACTATGGCTACACCTTC | TRBJ1-2 | TRBV29-1 | TRBD1 | -
CASSTGQGRGHEQYF | TGCGCCAGCAGCACCGGACAGGGGCGAGGACACGAGCAGTACTTC | TRBJ2-7 | TRBV5-1 | TRBD1 | -
CASSEATGANSPLHF | TGTGCCAGCAGTGAAGCGACAGGAGCCAATTCACCCCTCCACTTT | TRBJ1-6 | TRBV6-1 | - | -
CASRVRDLNYGYTF | TGTGCCAGCCGGGTGAGGGACCTTAACTATGGCTACACCTTC | TRBJ1-2 | TRBV19 | - | -
CASMPGTGPILAYEQYF | TGTGCCAGCATGCCAGGGACAGGCCCTATTCTCGCCTACGAGCAGTACTTC | TRBJ2-7 | TRBV6-4 | TRBD1 | -
CASSATPGGAYEQYF | TGTGCCAGCAGCGCTACCCCAGGGGGCGCTTACGAGCAGTACTTC | TRBJ2-7 | TRBV9 | TRBD1 | -
CATSDFTSRYNEQFF | TGTGCCACCAGTGATTTCACTAGCAGATACAATGAGCAGTTCTTC | TRBJ2-1 | TRBV24-1 | - | -
CSSRGRLNTEAFF | TGCAGCTCGAGGGGGCGGCTGAACACTGAAGCTTTCTTT | TRBJ1-1 | TRBV29-1 | TRBD1 | -
CASSLSRGRTQYF | TGTGCCAGCAGTTTATCGAGAGGCAGGACGCAGTACTTC | TRBJ2-7 | TRBV27 | - | once
CASSETSQPQHF | TGTGCCAGCAGTGAGACATCTCAGCCCCAGCATTTT | TRBJ1-5 | TRBV28 | - | -
CSASRLGVNTEAFF | TGCAGTGCTAGTCGCCTCGGGGTGAACACTGAAGCTTTCTTT | TRBJ1-1 | TRBV20-1 | - | -
CASAFFGQSNQPQHF | TGTGCCAGCGCCTTTTTTGGGCAGAGCAATCAGCCCCAGCATTTT | TRBJ1-5 | TRBV2 | - | -
CASSEDGNNQPQHF | TGTGCCAGCAGCGAGGACGGAAACAATCAGCCCCAGCATTTT | TRBJ1-5 | TRBV9 | - | -
CASSQDVAGWYNEQFF | TGCGCCAGCAGCCAAGACGTAGCGGGATGGTACAATGAGCAGTTCTTC | TRBJ2-1 | TRBV4-3 | TRBD2 | -
CASSANEPLRSGNTIYF | TGTGCCAGCAGCGCCAATGAACCGCTCCGCTCTGGAAACACCATATATTTT | TRBJ1-3 | TRBV7-6 | - | -
CASSQDGLAGPYNEQFF | TGCGCCAGCAGCCAAGACGGACTAGCGGGGCCCTACAATGAGCAGTTCTTC | TRBJ2-1 | TRBV4-3 | TRBD2 | -
CASSQGGGTRRFF | TGCGCCAGCAGCCAAGGAGGAGGGACCCGACGGTTCTTC | TRBJ2-1 | TRBV4-1 | - | -
CASSLSQAKTEAFF | TGCGCCAGCAGCTTGTCACAGGCGAAGACTGAAGCTTTCTTT | TRBJ1-1 | TRBV5-1 | - | -
CASSQGFSSNNEQFF | TGTGCCAGCAGCCAAGGTTTCAGCAGCAACAATGAGCAGTTCTTC | TRBJ2-1 | TRBV14 | - | -
CASSLAGQINYGYTF | TGCGCCAGCAGCTTGGCGGGGCAGATTAACTATGGCTACACCTTC | TRBJ1-2 | TRBV5-1 | - | once
CASSTTTGTGSTIYF | TGTGCCAGCAGTACTACTACCGGGACAGGGAGTACCATATATTTT | TRBJ1-3 | TRBV14 | TRBD1 | -
CASSLKGGTGELFF | TGTGCCAGCAGCTTAAAGGGCGGCACCGGGGAGCTGTTTTTT | TRBJ2-2 | TRBV7-3 | - | -
CASSELAGADTGELFF | TGTGCCAGCTCAGAACTAGCGGGAGCCGACACCGGGGAGCTGTTTTTT | TRBJ2-2 | TRBV18 | TRBD2 | -
CASSVEGQGWELFF | TGTGCCAGCAGCGTAGAAGGTCAGGGCTGGGAGCTGTTTTTT | TRBJ2-2 | TRBV9 | - | -
CASSPDGYEQYF | TGTGCTAGCAGCCCGGACGGCTACGAGCAGTACTTC | TRBJ2-7 | TRBV7-7 | - | -
CASSQAGTRDQPQHF | TGTGCCAGCAGCCAAGCTGGGACACGCGATCAGCCCCAGCATTTT | TRBJ1-5 | TRBV3-1/TRBV3-2 | - | -
CASGGQLDQPQHF | TGTGCCAGCGGTGGACAGTTAGATCAGCCCCAGCATTTT | TRBJ1-5 | TRBV28 | - | -
CASSFMESPLHF | TGTGCCAGCAGCTTTATGGAATCACCCCTCCACTTT | TRBJ1-6 | TRBV7-9 | - | -
CASTGYGGTANTEAFF | TGTGCCAGCACCGGTTACGGGGGGACGGCGAACACTGAAGCTTTCTTT | TRBJ1-1 | TRBV28 | - | few
CASSQFHPARAFF | TGCGCCAGCAGTCAGTTTCACCCTGCGAGGGCTTTCTTT | TRBJ1-1 | TRBV23-1 | - | -
CASSLKAGGRLDEQFF | TGCGCCAGCAGCCTCAAAGCGGGAGGGCGTTTGGATGAGCAGTTCTTC | TRBJ2-1 | TRBV4-3 | TRBD2 | -
CAISATSGPIYEQYF | TGTGCCATCAGTGCTACTTCTGGGCCCATATACGAGCAGTACTTC | TRBJ2-7 | TRBV10-3 | - | -
CASSQVRTGLNYGYTF | TGTGCCAGCAGCCAAGTGAGGACAGGGCTTAACTATGGCTACACCTTC | TRBJ1-2 | TRBV4-2 | TRBD1 | once